These 23 T cell receptor beta chains share one sample of origin, sequenced in a study of cytomegalovirus exposure and HLA in healthy donors (dated 2017 in TCRdb). The library relied on the immunoSEQ multiplex PCR assay. For the multiplex PCR, a mixture combining 60 forward primers for TCR Vbeta segments and 13 reverse primers for TCR Jbeta segments was used. In its TCRdb copy, this immuneACCESS table keeps in-frame sequences only and misses some clones. Where compared with another copy, unresolved V genes explain less than half of these, and the others have no known cause. In all, the sample holds around 87,000 clones, and 65% to 80% of those were seen once. Just over 3% of the sample is in the top ten clones. Sequencing used PBMCs. The receptors originated from a man in his forties in good health and CMV-seronegative.

V gene TRBV4-1 combines with J gene TRBJ1-1; unclear D gene. This CDR3 is built from 14 residues. V lost 1 base, J lost 3 bases, and 9 bases lay in between. CDR1 and CDR2 from the germline V gene are MGHRA and YSYEKL. CDR3 nucleotide sequence: TGCGCCAGCAGCCAAGGGTCACGGGACACTGAAGCTTTCTTT. Protein: CASSQGSRDTEAFF.

CDR3 sequence reads: CASSKAGVAGNTIYF. The DNA of the CDR3 is TGTGCCAGCAGCAAAGCCGGGGTGGCTGGAAACACCATATATTTT. The gene calls are TRBV28 and TRBJ1-3; D ambiguous. The CDR3 covers 15 residues. Germline CDR1 MDHEN, CDR2 SYDVKM. Trimming shortened V by 6 bases and J by 2 bases, and 14 bases separated the two germline ends.

This clone has a handful of counts. V usage is TRBV30 and J usage is TRBJ1-2; D may be TRBD1 (6 bases). CDR1 is GTSNPN, CDR2 SVGIG, per germline (reference sequence). The CDR3 extends over 16 amino acids. Trimming cost V 8 bases and J 0 bases, with 22 bases left between them. CDR3 nucleotides: TGTGCCGACGGAGCCCCAAGGGACACCGCTAACTATGGCTACACCTTC. This translates into CADGAPRDTANYGYTF.

The chain joins TRBV21-1 to TRBJ1-6; the table's TRBD1 call for D was not verified on the DNA. TRBV21-1 is annotated as a pseudogene. The CDR3 loop spans 17 amino acids. CDR3 in amino acids: CASGYLTGRLYNSPLHF. Here the CDR3 DNA reads TGTGCCAGCGGCTACTTGACAGGTCGTCTCTATAATTCACCCCTCCACTTT.

The rearrangement uses TRBV19 and TRBJ1-4; D not resolved. Germline V lookup: CDR1 LNHDA, CDR2 SQIVND (reference sequence). This CDR3 contains 11 residues. Trimming pared 7 bases from V and 8 bases from J, leaving 8 bases between. CDR3 sequence (DNA): TGTGCCAGTACCCATTCCGAAAAACTGTTTTTT. Translated, it gives CASTHSEKLFF.

The V call is TRBV7-8, the J call TRBJ1-1, with D possibly TRBD1 on 6 matching bases. From germline, CDR1 is SGHVS and CDR2 FQNEAQ. V shed 2 bases and J shed 5 bases, with 9 bases lying between them. The CDR3 runs 13 residues. CDR3 sequence (DNA): TGTGCCAGCAGCTTAACAGGGATAACTGAAGCTTTCTTT. It yields the protein CASSLTGITEAFF. The full variable domain, with the rest looked up from reference TRBV7-8 and TRBJ1-1, is GAGVSQSPRYKVAKRGQDVALRCDPISGHVSLFWYQQALGQGPEFLTYFQNEAQLDKSGLPSDRFFAERPEGSVSTLKIQRTQQEDSAVYLCASSLTGITEAFFGQGTRLTVV.

V gene TRBV7-3 combines with J gene TRBJ2-2, with TRBD1 matching over 9 bases. Germline V gene lookup returns CDR1 SGHTA and CDR2 FQGTGA. This CDR3 is 13 amino acids long. The trim removed 10 bases at V and 6 bases at J, leaving 6 bases unmatched. This CDR3 is CATSGTGSGELFF. Here the CDR3 DNA reads TGTGCCACCTCCGGGACAGGGTCCGGGGAGCTGTTTTTT.

V usage is TRBV5-1 and J usage is TRBJ1-1, with no clear D. The CDR3 totals 20 residues. V lost 1 base and J lost 0, with 25 bases in between. Per the germline V gene, CDR1 is SGHRS and CDR2 is YFSETQ. The CDR3 loop reads CASSLLFSTGGSGMNTEAFF. The CDR3 DNA is TGCGCCAGCAGCTTGCTGTTCTCTACGGGAGGGAGCGGCATGAACACTGAAGCTTTCTTT.

This chain connects TRBV5-5 to TRBJ1-2; no clear D gene. The CDR3 contains 15 residues. The germline V and J ends were trimmed by 0 bases and 5 bases, with 14 bases remaining between them. CDR1 and CDR2 from the germline V gene are SGHKS and YYEKEE (reference sequence). CDR3 sequence (DNA): TGTGCCAGCAGCTTGGTGGAGGAGTTTATTTATGGCTACACCTTC. This translates into CASSLVEEFIYGYTF.

The chain has TRBV2 and TRBJ1-4; maybe TRBD1 (5 bases). The germline V gene has CDR1 SNHLY and CDR2 FYNNEI. V lost 7 bases, J lost 13 bases, and 13 bases lay in between. This CDR3 has 11 residues. The CDR3 protein is CASTGGGSLFF. The CDR3, as DNA: TGTGCCAGCACCGGGGGAGGCTCACTGTTTTTT. The full variable domain, its missing parts supplied by reference TRBV2 and TRBJ1-4, is EPEVTQTPSHQVTQMGQEVILRCVPISNHLYFYWYRQILGQKVEFLVSFYNNEISEKSEIFDDQFSVERPDGSNFTLKIRSTKLEDSAMYFCASTGGGSLFFGSGTQLSVL.

The gene calls are TRBV6-1 and TRBJ2-1; 10 bases match TRBD1. The V gene's germline CDR1 is MNHNS and CDR2 SASEGT. J lost 7 bases, V lost 2 bases, and 5 bases had no gene match. The CDR3 has 15 amino acids. DNA for the CDR3: TGTGCCAGCAGTGAAAAAGGACAGGGGGTTAATGAGCAGTTCTTC. Its protein is CASSEKGQGVNEQFF.

V usage is TRBV27 and J usage is TRBJ1-1, with TRBD1 as a possible D gene (6 bases). V gave up 2 bases and J gave up 7 bases, with 20 bases separating them. Germline V lookup: CDR1 MNHEY, CDR2 SMNVEV (reference sequence). The CDR3 is 16 amino acids. CDR3 nucleotide sequence: TGTGCCAGCAGTTTAGGGGCAACAGGGTCCACTGGTGAAGCTTTCTTT. This gives the protein CASSLGATGSTGEAFF.

As for this clone: The junction departs from germline at one end; a sequencing error may be responsible. The J gene is TRBJ1-1, the V gene TRBV4-2, with D tentatively TRBD1 (5 bases). The V gene's germline CDR1 is LGHNA and CDR2 YNFKEQ. CDR3 length equals 11 residues. In DNA form, the CDR3 reads TGTGCCAGCAGGCAAGACAGTGAAGCTTTCTTT. It encodes CASRQDSEAFF.

Only a few counts were recorded for this clone. This rearrangement joins TRBV4-2 to TRBJ2-7; 10 bases are shared with TRBD1. The CDR3 is made up of 15 amino acids. The V gene's germline CDR1 is LGHNA and CDR2 YNFKEQ. J gave up 1 base and V 6 bases, and 6 bases lay outside the gene matches. The CDR3: CASSRGTGDSYEQYF. The CDR3 DNA sequence: TGTGCCAGCAGTCGGGGGACAGGGGATTCCTACGAGCAGTACTTC.

The J gene is TRBJ2-3, the V gene TRBV28, with D perhaps matching TRBD2 (7 bases). V gave up 8 bases and J gave up 2 bases, with 11 bases separating them. This CDR3 comprises 13 residues. CDR1 MDHEN and CDR2 SYDVKM come from the germline V gene. The CDR3 spells CASGGAVTDTQYF. The CDR3 DNA reads as TGTGCCAGCGGGGGGGCTGTCACAGATACGCAGTATTTT.

The DNA for the CDR3 is TGTGCCAGCAGGCCGATGGGGGGCACTGAAGCTTTCTTT. Translating it yields CASRPMGGTEAFF. J is TRBJ1-1 and V is TRBV6-5; tentative D call: TRBD1 (5 bases). Trimming removed 6 bases from V and 4 bases from J, with 12 bases in between. The CDR3 has 13 amino acids. The V gene's germline CDR1 is MNHEY and CDR2 SVGAGI.

J is TRBJ2-3 and V is TRBV7-3; TRBD2 is a possible D gene (5 bases). The length of the CDR3 is 15 residues. Per the germline V gene, CDR1 is SGHTA and CDR2 is FQGTGA. Trimming pared 5 bases from V and 6 bases from J, leaving 18 bases between. The CDR3 nucleotides read TGTGCCAGCAGCCGGGGAGCAGCTCCTTCGGATACGCAGTATTTT. Translation gives CASSRGAAPSDTQYF.

The chain employs TRBV7-9 and TRBJ2-6, with a possible D match to TRBD2 (5 bases). Trimming took 11 bases from V and 4 from J, leaving 6 bases between them. The CDR3 runs to 11 residues. CDR1 is SEHNR, CDR2 FQNEAQ, per germline (reference sequence). The CDR3 here is CACGGANVLTF. The CDR3 DNA is TGTGCCTGCGGGGGGGCCAACGTCCTGACTTTC.

This clone showed up just a few times. The chain has TRBV7-6 and TRBJ2-3; 8 nucleotides match TRBD2. The CDR3 is made up of 18 amino acids. With V trimmed by 1 base and J by 3 bases, 12 bases remained unmatched. Germline CDR1 SGHVS, CDR2 FNYEAQ. The CDR3 DNA follows: TGTGCCAGCAGCTTAGTGGGTGTGAGCGGGGGCTTTACAGATACGCAGTATTTT. It encodes CASSLVGVSGGFTDTQYF.

This clone has more than one count but fewer than ten. The chain recombines TRBV4-3 with TRBJ1-1; D remains unclear. Germline V gene data show CDR1 as LGHNA and CDR2 as YSLEER. CDR3 size: 14 residues. Trimming removed 0 bases from V and 2 bases from J, with 7 bases in between. The CDR3 DNA reads TGCGCCAGCAGCCAAGATCTGGCAAACACTGAAGCTTTCTTT. It codes for CASSQDLANTEAFF.

This rearrangement joins TRBV2 to TRBJ2-2; no definite D call. From germline, CDR1 is SNHLY and CDR2 FYNNEI. V lost 0 bases and J lost 4, with 9 bases in between. The CDR3 runs to 15 residues. The CDR3 protein is CASSEAPDSTGELFF. CDR3 nucleotides: TGTGCCAGCAGTGAAGCGCCAGACTCCACCGGGGAGCTGTTTTTT. The variable domain in full, with the rest retrieved from reference TRBV2 and TRBJ2-2, is EPEVTQTPSHQVTQMGQEVILRCVPISNHLYFYWYRQILGQKVEFLVSFYNNEISEKSEIFDDQFSVERPDGSNFTLKIRSTKLEDSAMYFCASSEAPDSTGELFFGEGSRLTVL.

The chain recombines TRBV5-4 with TRBJ2-5; possibly TRBD2 for D (6 bases). V gave up 0 bases and J gave up 0 bases, with 12 bases separating them. There are 16 residues in the CDR3. The germline CDR1 and CDR2 sequences are SGHNT and YYREEE (reference sequence). CDR3 region: CASSLGRAGYQETQYF. The CDR3 region has the DNA TGTGCCAGCAGCTTGGGTAGGGCGGGGTACCAAGAGACCCAGTACTTC. Drawing the rest from reference TRBV5-4 and TRBJ2-5, the complete variable domain is ETGVTQSPTHLIKTRGQQVTLRCSSQSGHNTVSWYQQALGQGPQFIFQYYREEENGRGNFPPRFSGLQFPNYSSELNVNALELDDSALYLCASSLGRAGYQETQYFGPGTRLLVL.

V usage is TRBV19 and J usage is TRBJ1-2; D ambiguous. Germline CDR1 reads LNHDA; CDR2 reads SQIVND (reference sequence). This CDR3 is 15 amino acids long. V shed 5 bases and J shed 5 bases, with 18 bases lying between them. The DNA of the CDR3 is TGTGCCAGTAGTCAGAGCGCGCTGGAGGGATATGGCTACACCTTC. This gives the protein CASSQSALEGYGYTF.